This TCR beta chain was recovered during a study of blood T cell repertoires in COVID-19 (dated by TCRdb to about 2020). Background on the whole study: Samples from collaborators originated in the United States, Italy and Spain and spanned both the acute and convalescent phases of COVID-19. The dataset comprised deeply sampled blood TCRbeta repertoires from subjects exposed to, actively infected with, or recovered from COVID-19. The repertoires were made available in a free public database intended to serve as a resource for research on the immune response to SARS-CoV-2. The prospective study material was composed of cDNA or gDNA derived from T cells, B-cell-depleted T cells, or PBMCs. The sample metadata nearly always contained a de-identified subject ID, COVID-19 status, age in years and sex. Where available, HLA class I and class II types were obtained from metadata supplied by the sample provider rather than from assay-based typing. Samples were obtained from the ongoing ImmuneRACE study (first 160 participants) and from about 1,300 subjects provided by 6 global collaborators.

With respect to this clone: The antigen it recognizes is unknown. Base quality data are lacking; no much larger clone is found one base away.

The immunoSEQ Assay, a bias-controlled multiplex PCR, was used to amplify TCRbeta CDR3 regions from genomic DNA. Per the source publication's procedure: Within the assay, amplification of reference gene primers was used to estimate how many nucleated cells each sample contained. Sequence reads were collapsed and filtered to measure the absolute abundance of every unique TCRbeta CDR3 rearrangement. For each sample, productive Simpson clonality was calculated as the square root of Simpson's diversity index over productive rearrangements. TCRdb holds this immuneACCESS table with in-frame rearrangements only. Some clones are missing; in checked studies, unresolved V genes explain under half, and the rest has no known cause. V and J calls and clone size are as listed in that table; D and trimming were resolved from the DNA. The sample contains more than 150,000 clones, roughly 90% of them found a single time. About 2.6% of the sample goes to the ten largest clones.

Collaborating institutions collected whole blood in K2EDTA tubes following their own protocols. For TCRbeta analysis, collaborator samples were shipped as frozen whole blood, as isolated PBMCs, or as DNA extracted from either sample type. Deletion took 6 bases off V and 3 bases off J, with a span of 15 bases between the germline ends. Counted from cysteine to phenylalanine, this CDR3 has 14 amino acids. The CDR3 DNA has 42 bases and is translated from base 1. CDR1 and CDR2, looked up from the germline V gene, are MNHEY and SVGAGI. General study outcomes and caveats: The quantity of clinical and demographic metadata differed by source and by participant and was supplied without curation.

Sequencing used peripheral blood. The receptor chain draws on TRBV6-5 and TRBJ2-7; matching of 6 bases hints at TRBD1 as the D gene. The origin of this receptor is a man between 60 and 75 years old with acute or convalescent COVID-19. The CDR3 here reads CASSATGFIYEQYF. Here is the DNA: TGTGCCAGCAGCGCAACAGGGTTTATCTACGAGCAGTACTTC.